Below are 22 T cell receptor beta chains sequenced from a single sample in a study of CD8 T cells in ankylosing spondylitis. Their antigens remain unidentified. MiXCR, run by TCRdb on the 5' RACE reads, gives a single entry per CDR3 protein. The sample lists around 890,000 distinct CDR3 sequences, about 12% occurring once. General study points: Made up of eight or nine highly homologous variants, a TCR beta motif appeared characteristic of ankylosing spondylitis blood.

The sequenced sample was blood, either unsorted or a sorted T cell fraction (not recorded which). Receptor source: a male donor with ankylosing spondylitis.

This clonotype was observed a few times. The chain uses TRBV20-1 and TRBJ2-5, with D possibly being TRBD2 (6 bases). The V gene lost 1 base and the J gene lost 10 bases, with 13 bases spanning the gap. The CDR3 spans 12 residues. Germline CDR1 reads DFQATT; CDR2 reads SNEGSKA (reference sequence). The CDR3 DNA reads TGCAGTGCTAGAGTTGGGACTCAGGTCCAGTACTTC. This sequence encodes CSARVGTQVQYF.

The V and J genes are TRBV6-5 and TRBJ1-2, with 7 bases matching TRBD1. The V segment lost 0 bases and the J segment 7 bases; nucleotides outside the gene matches: 8. The CDR3 spans 15 residues. Germline CDR1 and CDR2: MNHEY and SVGAGI. As DNA, the CDR3 is TGTGCCAGCAGTTACTCATGGCAGGGGGGGTTTGGCTACACCTTC. This sequence encodes CASSYSWQGGFGYTF.

This rearrangement joins TRBV7-2 to TRBJ2-1; no firm D call. Trimming left V 5 bases short and J 0 bases short, with 11 bases between. The germline V gene has CDR1 SGHTA and CDR2 FQGNSA. The CDR3 runs 15 residues. CDR3 DNA: TGTGCCAGCAGCCCGGCATGGAGCTCCTACAATGAGCAGTTCTTC. This encodes CASSPAWSSYNEQFF. Full variable domain (outside the CDR3, taken from reference TRBV7-2 and TRBJ2-1): GAGVSQSPSNKVTEKGKDVELRCDPISGHTALYWYRQSLGQGLEFLIYFQGNSAPDKSGLPSDRFSAERTGGSVSTLTIQRTQQEDSAVYLCASSPAWSSYNEQFFGPGTRLTVL.

This clonotype was picked up many times. The V and J genes are TRBV2 and TRBJ2-1; D is unresolved. Germline V gives CDR1 SNHLY, CDR2 FYNNEI. The CDR3 is made up of 13 amino acids. V dropped 7 bases and J dropped 5 bases, with 12 bases sitting between them. The CDR3 protein is CASKLDGHNEQFF. The CDR3 DNA is TGTGCCAGCAAATTGGACGGTCACAATGAGCAGTTCTTC.

This clonotype was seen only a few times. The rearrangement joins TRBV20-1 to TRBJ2-2; maybe TRBD1 (5 bases). CDR3 length: 14 amino acids. Germline values: CDR1 DFQATT, CDR2 SNEGSKA (reference sequence). With 0 bases removed from V and 4 bases from J, the gap between germline ends came to 9 bases. The CDR3 DNA is TGCAGTGCTAGAGAAGGGGCTGGCACCGGGGAGCTGTTTTTT. It specifies CSAREGAGTGELFF.

This clonotype was seen ten or more times. This chain joins TRBV29-1 and TRBJ2-5; 8 bases match TRBD1. Per the germline V gene, CDR1 is SQVTM and CDR2 is ANQGSEA. The V and J ends lost 6 bases and 5 bases, in that order; junction bases with no gene match: 5. This CDR3 comprises 12 residues. The CDR3 sequence: CSVAGQAETQYF. The CDR3 DNA follows: TGCAGCGTGGCGGGACAGGCGGAGACCCAGTACTTC.

A few counts support this clonotype. The V gene is TRBV10-3, the J gene TRBJ2-7; unclear D gene. Per germline, CDR1 ENHRY and CDR2 SYGVKD. Trimming took off 3 bases at V and 0 bases at J, with 15 bases between the two ends. CDR3 length: 16 residues. The CDR3 protein is CAISEPTVSSSYEQYF. The CDR3 DNA reads as TGTGCCATCAGTGAACCGACGGTTTCGAGCTCCTACGAGCAGTACTTC.

This clonotype was observed at least ten times. The rearrangement joins TRBV29-1 to TRBJ1-4, with D tentatively TRBD1 (5 bases). The V and J ends lost 7 bases and 5 bases respectively, with 11 bases between them. This CDR3 region has 12 residues. In germline, CDR1 is SQVTM, CDR2 ANQGSEA. DNA for the CDR3: TGCAGCGGAGGACATGGGAATGAAAAACTGTTTTTT. Translating it yields CSGGHGNEKLFF. The full variable domain, its missing parts supplied by reference TRBV29-1 and TRBJ1-4, is SAVISQKPSRDICQRGTSLTIQCQVDSQVTMMFWYRQQPGQSLTLIATANQGSEATYESGFVIDKFPISRPNLTFSTLTVSNMSPEDSSIYLCSGGHGNEKLFFGSGTQLSVL.

This clonotype has ten or more counts. CDR3 nucleotide sequence: TGTGCCAGCAGCATCTTCATGACAGATGAAGCTTTCTTT. Protein sequence: CASSIFMTDEAFF. The chain couples TRBV7-2 to TRBJ1-1; D is perhaps TRBD1 (5 bases). The CDR3 length is 13 residues. Deletions cut 5 bases from V and 7 bases from J, with 14 bases between. Germline V lookup: CDR1 SGHTA, CDR2 FQGNSA.

This rearrangement joins TRBV6-5 to TRBJ2-5; 11 nucleotides match TRBD1. The ends lost 3 bases at V and 3 bases at J; junction bases unmatched: 9. Looked up from germline, CDR1 is MNHEY and CDR2 is SVGAGI. The CDR3 sequence is 17 residues long. The CDR3 sequence is CASSYWTGGQHKETQYF. Here the CDR3 DNA reads TGTGCCAGCAGTTATTGGACAGGGGGCCAGCATAAAGAGACCCAGTACTTC.

Concerning this clonotype itself: An end of the junction differs from the germline gene, which may be a read error. The rearrangement uses TRBV18 and TRBJ2-5; D is unresolved. This CDR3 contains 15 residues. CDR1 is KGHSH and CDR2 is LQKENI in the germline V gene. Written as DNA, the CDR3 is TGTGCCAGCTCACCAAAGAACAGCCAATTTGAGACCCGGTACTTC. Its protein product is CASSPKNSQFETRYF.

This chain joins TRBV27 and TRBJ1-5; D is perhaps TRBD1 (5 bases). The germline gives CDR1 MNHEY, CDR2 SMNVEV (reference sequence). Deletions cut 1 base from V and 5 bases from J, with 18 bases between. This CDR3 is 17 amino acids long. The chain's CDR3 is CASSLYGDAEPHQPQHF. The CDR3 coding sequence is TGTGCCAGCAGTTTATATGGGGACGCGGAACCCCATCAGCCCCAGCATTTT.

Notes on this clonotype: An end of the junction does not agree with germline; a read error may underlie this. The genes are TRBV6-6 and TRBJ2-5; D perhaps matches TRBD2 (6 bases). Germline CDR1 reads MNHNY; CDR2 reads SVGAGI (reference sequence). The CDR3 spans 14 residues. CDR3 residues: CASCYPGLLETQYF. DNA of the CDR3: TGTGCCAGCTGTTACCCGGGACTTTTAGAGACCCAGTACTTC.

The sample holds a few counts of this clonotype. The chain carries TRBV20-1 and TRBJ1-5; no reliable D call. This CDR3 contains 13 residues. The germline V gene encodes CDR1 DFQATT and CDR2 SNEGSKA (reference sequence). Trimming stripped 2 bases from V and 4 bases from J, with 9 bases between. The CDR3 spells CSARRQWNQPQHF. The DNA for the CDR3 is TGCAGTGCTAGAAGGCAGTGGAATCAGCCCCAGCATTTT.

The CDR3 is CSARQAGRAREQYF. In DNA form, the CDR3 reads TGCAGTGCTAGACAGGCGGGACGTGCCCGCGAGCAGTACTTC. The V gene is TRBV20-1, the J gene TRBJ2-7; possibly TRBD2 for D (6 bases). The CDR3 is 14 residues long. Germline V gene lookup returns CDR1 DFQATT and CDR2 SNEGSKA (reference sequence). V was cut by 2 bases and J by 6 bases, with 17 bases left in between.

The gene calls are TRBV28 and TRBJ2-7, with 7 bases identical to TRBD2. The length of the CDR3 is 16 residues. V was pared by 7 bases and J by 7 bases, with 19 bases of the junction left unmatched. Germline V CDR1 and CDR2: MDHEN, SYDVKM. In nucleotides, the CDR3 is TGTGCCAGCACCCCAGGCCTGCTAGCGGCGATAAGGGAGCAGTACTTC. This sequence encodes CASTPGLLAAIREQYF.

This clonotype was found many times. This chain joins TRBV6-1 and TRBJ1-2; perhaps TRBD1 as D (6 bases). The CDR3 is 16 residues long. V was cut by 5 bases and J by 1 base, with 17 bases left in between. Germline CDR1 is MNHNS and CDR2 is SASEGT. Here the CDR3 DNA reads TGTGCCAGCAGTAATGGACAGTCTGGGGGTAACTATGGCTACACCTTC. This translates into CASSNGQSGGNYGYTF.

This clonotype was seen just once. V and J are TRBV20-1 and TRBJ2-1; D is ambiguous. The CDR3 length is 14 residues. Germline CDR1 reads DFQATT; CDR2 reads SNEGSKA (reference sequence). Trimming pared 3 bases from V and 4 bases from J, leaving 13 bases between. This chain's CDR3 is CSASSQARYNEQFF. In DNA form, the CDR3 reads TGCAGTGCTAGCTCGCAGGCACGGTACAATGAGCAGTTCTTC.

The chain recombines TRBV3-1 with TRBJ2-5, with unresolved D. This CDR3 is built from 12 residues. Germline CDR1 reads LGHDT; CDR2 reads YNNKEL (reference sequence). The ends were cut back, 5 bases at V and 7 bases at J, with 11 bases in the middle. CDR3 DNA: TGTGCCAGCAGCTTGACCCTGGGGACCCAGTACTTC. It translates to CASSLTLGTQYF.

This chain connects TRBV7-9 to TRBJ2-1; the D call may be TRBD1 or TRBD2 (5 bases each). The V and J ends lost 6 bases and 7 bases respectively, with 16 bases between them. This CDR3 region has 14 residues. Per germline, CDR1 SEHNR and CDR2 FQNEAQ (reference sequence). The CDR3 sequence: CASRHRDHHNEQFF. The CDR3 region has the DNA TGTGCCAGCAGGCACCGGGACCACCATAATGAGCAGTTCTTC.

The chain has TRBV6-5 and TRBJ2-4; D is possibly TRBD2 (7 bases). Trimming cost V 2 bases and J 2 bases, with 16 bases left between them. There are 17 residues in the CDR3. The germline V gene encodes CDR1 MNHEY and CDR2 SVGAGI. The CDR3 nucleotides are TGTGCCAGCAGTTACCGGGATGGGAGGGGGACCAAAAACATTCAGTACTTC. Its translation is CASSYRDGRGTKNIQYF.

As DNA, the CDR3 is TGTGCCAGCAGCTTAGATAGTACCGGTGAGCAGTTCTTC. It yields the protein CASSLDSTGEQFF. The rearrangement links TRBV7-9 to TRBJ2-1, with no clear D. Germline values: CDR1 SEHNR, CDR2 FQNEAQ (reference sequence). V was cut by 1 base and J by 9 bases, with 10 bases left in between. CDR3 length equals 13 residues. Supplemented by reference TRBV7-9 and TRBJ2-1, the full variable domain reads DTGVSQNPRHKITKRGQNVTFRCDPISEHNRLYWYRQTLGQGPEFLTYFQNEAQLEKSRLLSDRFSAERPKGSFSTLEIQRTEQGDSAMYLCASSLDSTGEQFFGPGTRLTVL.